The 21 T cell receptor beta chains given below trace back to one sample, sequenced in a study of blood T cells in healthy people across ages (dated by TCRdb to between 2015 and 2016). Receptor libraries were prepared by 5' RACE. The run used an Illumina HiSeq 2500. The second PCR ran for roughly 7 to 11 cycles and used a J-beta primer mix along with a sample-barcoded 5' primer. TCRdb's own reprocessing of the public reads used fastp at Q25 and MiXCR and kept productive beta chains. When rows share a CDR3 protein, they turn into one entry using the most common DNA and genes. This sample holds around 1,000,000 distinct CDR3 sequences; around 25% were observed only once. The ten biggest clones cover less than 0.85% of the sample. These data were also reused for a study on T cells of mothers and their children.

The sequenced sample was blood. The receptors derive from a girl aged 2 to 9 in good health.

This clonotype came up a few times. The gene calls are TRBV3-1 and TRBJ1-1; no definite D call. Germline V gene lookup returns CDR1 LGHDT and CDR2 YNNKEL (reference sequence). Trimming removed 6 bases at V and 6 bases at J, with 11 bases between. CDR3 length equals 12 residues. CDR3 nucleotide sequence: TGTGCCAGCAGTCCATCCAGCTCTGAAGCTTTCTTT. This sequence encodes CASSPSSSEAFF.

This clonotype was counted many times. This chain links TRBV6-6 with TRBJ1-4; no firm D call. Germline V gives CDR1 MNHNY, CDR2 SVGAGI (reference sequence). CDR3 length: 13 amino acids. Trimming removed 5 bases at V and 10 bases at J, with 14 bases between. For the CDR3, the DNA is TGTGCCAGCAGTGGCGTTTTATTAGGAAAACTGTTTTTT. Translated: CASSGVLLGKLFF.

This clonotype has only a few counts. The chain joins TRBV3-1 to TRBJ2-3; TRBD2 aligns across 8 bases. The CDR3 totals 17 residues. The germline CDR1 and CDR2 sequences are LGHDT and YNNKEL (reference sequence). The junction had 12 bases not matched to a gene; V was cut back by 3 bases and J by 4 bases. This chain's CDR3 is CASSHTLGREEPDTQYF. The CDR3 nucleotides read TGTGCCAGCAGCCACACGCTGGGGCGGGAGGAACCAGATACGCAGTATTTT.

The chain links TRBV5-1 to TRBJ2-7; D is unclear. With 5 bases removed from V and 2 bases from J, the gap between germline ends came to 14 bases. Per germline, CDR1 SGHRS and CDR2 YFSETQ. The CDR3 runs to 14 residues. The CDR3 nucleotides read TGCGCCAGCAGTTCCAGAAGGCCTCCCTACGAGCAGTACTTC. Amino acids: CASSSRRPPYEQYF.

V usage is TRBV19 and J usage is TRBJ1-5, with no clear D. V lost 4 bases and J lost 1, with 17 bases in between. Germline CDR1 LNHDA, CDR2 SQIVND (reference sequence). This CDR3 region has 17 residues. CDR3 nucleotide sequence: TGTGCCAGTAGTACCGAAACTGGACGGAAAAGCAATCAGCCCCAGCATTTT. It encodes CASSTETGRKSNQPQHF. Based on the CDR3 plus reference TRBV19 and TRBJ1-5, the full variable domain is DGGITQSPKYLFRKEGQNVTLSCEQNLNHDAMYWYRQDPGQGLRLIYYSQIVNDFQKGDIAEGYSVSREKKESFPLTVTSAQKNPTAFYLCASSTETGRKSNQPQHFGDGTRLSIL.

The rearrangement joins TRBV9 to TRBJ2-7, with TRBD1 matching 8 bases. With V trimmed by 0 bases and J by 3 bases, 5 bases remained unmatched. This CDR3 comprises 15 residues. Germline lookup yields CDR1 SGDLS and CDR2 YYNGEE. As DNA, the CDR3 is TGTGCCAGCAGCGTAGAGAGCAGGGGGCTCTACGAGCAGTACTTC. This gives the protein CASSVESRGLYEQYF.

V gene TRBV5-6 combines with J gene TRBJ1-1, with D possibly TRBD1 on 6 matching bases. From germline, CDR1 is SGHDT and CDR2 YYEEEE. The CDR3 length is 13 residues. Trimming took 4 bases from V and 9 from J, leaving 16 bases between them. CDR3 in DNA: TGTGCCAGCAGCACAGACCCCGACAGGAAAGCTTTCTTT. Translation: CASSTDPDRKAFF.

This clonotype has a handful of counts. The chain links TRBV5-1 to TRBJ2-5; D is perhaps TRBD1 (6 bases). The V end was cut by 0 bases, the J end by 5 bases, with 11 bases between. The CDR3 length is 14 residues. The germline CDR1 and CDR2 sequences are SGHRS and YFSETQ. In nucleotides, the CDR3 is TGCGCCAGCAGCTTGGGGGGGCCCGAGGAGACCCAGTACTTC. Protein product: CASSLGGPEETQYF.

This clonotype has only a few counts. The chain has TRBV20-1 and TRBJ2-1; weak D call: TRBD2 (5 bases). The germline V gene encodes CDR1 DFQATT and CDR2 SNEGSKA (reference sequence). There are 15 residues in the CDR3. Deletions cut 1 base from V and 2 bases from J, with 12 bases between. The CDR3 DNA is TGCAGTGCTAGAGGGATATCTAGCACCTACAATGAGCAGTTCTTC. This encodes CSARGISSTYNEQFF.

The rearrangement joins TRBV12-5 to TRBJ1-3; 7 bases match TRBD1. This CDR3 region has 15 residues. J lost 3 bases, V lost 1 base, and 3 bases had no gene match. Germline values: CDR1 LGHNT, CDR2 FRNRAP. The CDR3 DNA reads TGTGCTAGTGGTTTGGACAGGGGACATGGAAACACCATATATTTT. Translation: CASGLDRGHGNTIYF.

The V gene is TRBV27, the J gene TRBJ2-7; D is tentatively TRBD1 or TRBD2 (5 bases each). V was trimmed by 4 bases and J by 2 bases, leaving 12 bases between them. Germline lookup yields CDR1 MNHEY and CDR2 SMNVEV (reference sequence). The CDR3 loop spans 14 amino acids. The CDR3 protein is CASSSWDPPYEQYF. The CDR3 nucleotides are TGTGCCAGCAGTTCATGGGACCCTCCCTACGAGCAGTACTTC.

This chain's CDR3 is CASRQASNQPQHF. CDR3 nucleotide sequence: TGTGCCAGCCGACAGGCGTCTAATCAGCCCCAGCATTTT. This rearrangement joins TRBV12-3 or TRBV12-4 to TRBJ1-5; weak D call: TRBD1 (6 bases). The CDR3 consists of 13 residues. Trimming shortened V by 8 bases and J by 4 bases, and 12 bases separated the two germline ends.

The V and J genes are TRBV7-2 and TRBJ2-1; TRBD2 is a possible D gene (5 bases). With 5 bases removed from V and 0 bases from J, the gap between germline ends came to 14 bases. The germline gives CDR1 SGHTA, CDR2 FQGNSA. The CDR3 is 16 residues long. CDR3 bases: TGTGCCAGCAGCCATCACTCGGGGAACTCCTACAATGAGCAGTTCTTC. Protein sequence: CASSHHSGNSYNEQFF. Together with reference TRBV7-2 and TRBJ2-1, the CDR3 gives the full variable domain: GAGVSQSPSNKVTEKGKDVELRCDPISGHTALYWYRQSLGQGLEFLIYFQGNSAPDKSGLPSDRFSAERTGGSVSTLTIQRTQQEDSAVYLCASSHHSGNSYNEQFFGPGTRLTVL.

The chain is built from TRBV2 and TRBJ2-3; 7 bases line up with TRBD1. The ends lost 8 bases at V and 4 bases at J; junction bases unmatched: 6. Germline CDR1 reads SNHLY; CDR2 reads FYNNEI. This CDR3 is 13 amino acids long. CDR3 loop: CASETGWADTQYF. The CDR3 DNA sequence: TGTGCCAGCGAGACAGGGTGGGCAGATACGCAGTATTTT.

This clonotype was seen a few times. The rearrangement links TRBV7-9 to TRBJ1-2; 8 bases match TRBD1. V lost 5 bases and J lost 4; bases outside the gene matches: 6. The CDR3 consists of 14 residues. CDR1 is SEHNR, CDR2 FQNEAQ, per germline (reference sequence). The CDR3 is CASSPGQEIYGYTF. The CDR3, as DNA: TGTGCCAGCAGCCCGGGACAGGAGATCTATGGCTACACCTTC.

This clonotype was counted a few times. The J gene is TRBJ2-5, the V gene TRBV10-1; 7 bases are a match to TRBD2. CDR1 is WNHNN, CDR2 SYGVQD, per germline (reference sequence). The J segment lost 7 bases and the V segment lost 0 bases, leaving 11 bases of the junction unmatched. The CDR3 is made up of 16 amino acids. The CDR3 protein is CASSESSGNRAGTQYF. The CDR3 nucleotides read TGCGCCAGCAGTGAGTCGAGCGGGAATCGGGCGGGGACCCAGTACTTC.

CDR3 bases: TGTGCCAGCAGCTTGACTCTAGCGGAGACCCAGTACTTC. Protein product: CASSLTLAETQYF. V and J are TRBV7-9 and TRBJ2-1, with D perhaps matching TRBD2 (6 bases). Judging by the DNA end, TRBJ2-5 fits better; the J call may be wrong. CDR3 size: 13 residues. Looked up from germline, CDR1 is SEHNR and CDR2 is FQNEAQ (reference sequence).

V usage is TRBV29-1 and J usage is TRBJ2-3; no clear D gene. Looked up from germline, CDR1 is SQVTM and CDR2 is ANQGSEA. The CDR3 totals 12 residues. Trimming cost V 7 bases and J 3 bases, with 11 bases left between them. The CDR3 DNA is TGCAGCGACTCCGACGGAACAGATACGCAGTATTTT. Translation: CSDSDGTDTQYF.

This sequence joins TRBV4-1 and TRBJ1-5; D not certain. The V gene lost 4 bases and the J gene lost 0 bases, with 7 bases spanning the gap. CDR1 is MGHRA, CDR2 YSYEKL, per germline. The CDR3 is made up of 14 amino acids. The CDR3 loop is CASSPLYSNQPQHF. The CDR3 DNA is TGCGCCAGCAGCCCCTTGTATAGCAATCAGCCCCAGCATTTT.

This clonotype was counted between two and nine times. The genes are TRBV27 and TRBJ1-1; D is uncertain. This CDR3 has 12 amino acids. Germline V gene sequence: CDR1 MNHEY, CDR2 SMNVEV (reference sequence). The V end was cut by 7 bases, the J end by 1 base, with 7 bases between. CDR3 coding DNA: TGTGCCAGCATAGACGGGAACACTGAAGCTTTCTTT. It specifies CASIDGNTEAFF.

This sequence joins TRBV20-1 and TRBJ1-2; 8 nucleotides align to TRBD1. The ends lost 5 bases at V and 5 bases at J; junction bases unmatched: 4. CDR3 length equals 12 residues. Germline CDR1 reads DFQATT; CDR2 reads SNEGSKA (reference sequence). The CDR3 spells CSADRGGYGYTF. The CDR3 DNA is TGCAGTGCTGACAGGGGAGGTTATGGCTACACCTTC.